This TCR beta chain was found in a study of T cell responses to AZD1222 COVID-19 vaccine. In the study overall: Timing groups of about 4 and about 12 weeks for second doses were pooled.

Per germline, CDR1 LGHDT and CDR2 YNNKEL (reference sequence). Trimming took 4 bases from V and 6 from J; bases not matched to a gene: 7. The CDR3 is 15 amino acids. Findings and caveats of the study: Every sample of the repertoires postdated the peak T cell response. Vaccine-related CD4 TCRs covered spike, predominating at 160-218 and 743-854.

Comment on this clone: Its cognate antigen is unknown.

The protocol was immunoSEQ multiplex PCR, while the TCRdb copy is restricted to in-frame clones and leaves out a portion. Among approximately 120,000 clones, about nine tenths were seen once, and the ten largest hold around 7.8%. Material: peripheral blood, obtained on day 0 of AZD1222 vaccination. The chain couples TRBV3-1 (or the pseudogene TRBV3-2) to TRBJ2-1; TRBD2 matches 9 bases. This TCR came from an adult in good health. The CDR3 is CASSPWGLAVNEQFF. CDR3 in DNA: TGTGCCAGCAGCCCCTGGGGACTAGCCGTCAATGAGCAGTTCTTC.